These 6 T cell receptor beta chains originate from one sample sequenced in a study of T-cell reconstitution after alpha-beta-depleted transplantation in children. Using unique molecular identifiers, the investigators prepared the TCRbeta library. TCRdb reanalysed the PCR reads using MiXCR and keeps one entry per CDR3 protein. The repertoire holds around 340,000 distinct CDR3 sequences, with approximately 12% as singletons. The sequenced sample was PBMCs, obtained from the stem cell graft. These receptors were taken from a human donor who donated a stem cell graft to a child with Fanconi anemia.

Ten or more counts support this clonotype. The J gene is TRBJ1-5, the V gene TRBV7-2, with D tentatively TRBD1 (6 bases). The CDR3 extends over 14 amino acids. Deletions cut 1 base from V and 7 bases from J, with 11 bases between. CDR1 and CDR2 from the germline V gene are SGHTA and FQGNSA. CDR3 DNA sequence: TGTGCCAGCAGCTTAGTCGCAGGGGACCAGCCCCAGCATTTT. Translation: CASSLVAGDQPQHF.

The chain combines TRBV20-1 with TRBJ1-1, with unresolved D. The CDR3 extends over 11 amino acids. CDR1 DFQATT and CDR2 SNEGSKA come from the germline V gene (reference sequence). Trimming stripped 6 bases from V and 5 bases from J, with 10 bases between. The CDR3 DNA reads as TGCAGTGCCTCTGGATGGACTGAAGCTTTCTTT. This gives the protein CSASGWTEAFF.

The chain links TRBV29-1 to TRBJ2-7, with D unresolved. Trimming took off 4 bases at V and 3 bases at J, with 13 bases between the two ends. Looked up from germline, CDR1 is SQVTM and CDR2 is ANQGSEA. The CDR3 runs to 13 residues. As DNA, the CDR3 is TGCAGCGTTGTAGGAAACCCGAACTACGAGCAGTACTTC. It translates to CSVVGNPNYEQYF.

The table lists this clonotype with a few counts. The rearrangement links TRBV5-5 to TRBJ2-7; D unresolved. Germline CDR1 and CDR2: SGHKS and YYEKEE (reference sequence). The CDR3 extends over 13 amino acids. With 2 bases removed from V and 5 bases from J, the gap between germline ends came to 11 bases. The CDR3 DNA reads as TGTGCCAGCAGCTTTGGCAGAACAAACGAGCAGTACGTC. Translated, it gives CASSFGRTNEQYV.

This clonotype has at least ten counts. The chain couples TRBV5-1 to TRBJ2-5; D possibly corresponds to TRBD1 (6 bases). CDR1 SGHRS and CDR2 YFSETQ come from the germline V gene. V lost 4 bases and J 5 bases, leaving 21 bases between the germline ends. This CDR3 contains 16 residues. The CDR3 sequence is CASSVGSGTPPETQYF. The DNA for the CDR3 is TGCGCCAGCAGCGTGGGGTCCGGGACACCCCCGGAGACCCAGTACTTC.

The chain carries TRBV11-1 and TRBJ2-3, with a tentative D call TRBD1 (6 bases). Trimming shortened V by 5 bases and J by 5 bases, and 26 bases separated the two germline ends. The CDR3 has 18 amino acids. Germline CDR1 SGHAT, CDR2 FQDESV (reference sequence). The CDR3 reads CASSERPRHRDAKDTQYF. The CDR3 coding sequence is TGTGCCAGCAGCGAAAGACCCCGACACAGGGATGCAAAAGATACGCAGTATTTT.